The 8 T cell receptor beta chains given below trace back to one sample, sequenced in a study of blood T cell repertoires in COVID-19. Clones were read by immunoSEQ multiplex PCR, and TCRdb kept only the in-frame ones, dropping some. There are roughly 130,000 clones in the sample; around 87% occur only once, and 3% to 4.5% lies in the top ten. The sequenced material came from peripheral blood. The origin of the receptors is an older woman with acute or convalescent COVID-19.

The J gene is TRBJ2-1, the V gene TRBV28; TRBD1 matches 9 bases. The CDR3 has 15 residues. Germline CDR1 and CDR2: MDHEN and SYDVKM. J was trimmed by 6 bases and V by 4 bases; bases with no gene match: 7. CDR3 bases: TGTGCCAGCAGTTGGACAGGGGCATCTAGCAATGAGCAGTTCTTC. Its protein product is CASSWTGASSNEQFF.

The chain has TRBV27 and TRBJ1-5; 8 nucleotides agree with TRBD1. In germline, CDR1 is MNHEY, CDR2 SMNVEV (reference sequence). The trim removed 6 bases at V and 5 bases at J, leaving 9 bases unmatched. The CDR3 consists of 15 residues. CDR3 DNA sequence: TGTGCCAGCAGCCCTTCAGGACAGGGCTATCAGCCCCAGCATTTT. It translates to CASSPSGQGYQPQHF.

J is TRBJ1-2 and V is TRBV4-2; D possibly corresponds to TRBD1 (6 bases). The ends were cut back, 1 base at V and 10 bases at J, with 10 bases in the middle. This CDR3 is built from 12 residues. Germline V gene sequence: CDR1 LGHNA, CDR2 YNFKEQ. For the CDR3, the DNA is TGTGCCAGCAGCCAAGGGGGGACAACCTACACCTTC. Its protein is CASSQGGTTYTF.

The J gene is TRBJ1-5, the V gene TRBV28; tentative D call: TRBD1 (6 bases). This CDR3 is built from 15 residues. V lost 5 bases to trimming and J lost 7 bases, with 18 bases between them. Germline V gives CDR1 MDHEN, CDR2 SYDVKM. The CDR3: CASSPRGGAGQPQHF. CDR3 coding DNA: TGTGCCAGCAGTCCCCGGGGGGGGGCAGGGCAGCCCCAGCATTTT.

The CDR3 DNA reads as TGCGCCAGCAGCTTGGCAATGGGGCAGGACTATGGCTACACCTTC. Translated, it gives CASSLAMGQDYGYTF. The V call is TRBV5-1, the J call TRBJ1-2, with D perhaps TRBD1 (5 bases). Germline CDR1 and CDR2: SGHRS and YFSETQ. Trimming took 0 bases from V and 3 from J, leaving 12 bases between them. CDR3 length: 15 amino acids.

The chain couples TRBV2 to TRBJ1-5; possibly TRBD1 for D (5 bases). Trimming took 3 bases from V and 3 from J, leaving 6 bases between them. The CDR3 is 13 amino acids. The germline V gene encodes CDR1 SNHLY and CDR2 FYNNEI. The CDR3 region is CASSDRVNQPQHF. CDR3 in DNA: TGTGCCAGCAGTGACAGGGTCAATCAGCCCCAGCATTTT.

The V gene is TRBV5-1, the J gene TRBJ2-2; 8 positions match TRBD2. J lost 6 bases, V lost 4 bases, and 8 bases had no gene match. The CDR3 loop spans 15 amino acids. CDR1 and CDR2 (germline): SGHRS, YFSETQ. In DNA form, the CDR3 reads TGCGCCAGCAGCCCGGGGAGCGGGAGTGCCGGGGAGCTGTTTTTT. Translated: CASSPGSGSAGELFF. Using reference TRBV5-1 and TRBJ2-2 for the parts outside the CDR3, the full variable domain is KAGVTQTPRYLIKTRGQQVTLSCSPISGHRSVSWYQQTPGQGLQFLFEYFSETQRNKGNFPGRFSGRQFSNSRSEMNVSTLELGDSALYLCASSPGSGSAGELFFGEGSRLTVL.

CDR3 nucleotides: TGTGCCATCAGTAGGGACTCCCTGGGGCCAGATACGCAGTATTTT. Translation gives CAISRDSLGPDTQYF. The V gene is TRBV10-3, the J gene TRBJ2-3; a possible D gene is TRBD2 (6 bases). Germline values: CDR1 ENHRY, CDR2 SYGVKD. The CDR3 runs to 15 residues. V gave up 5 bases and J gave up 4 bases, with 16 bases separating them.